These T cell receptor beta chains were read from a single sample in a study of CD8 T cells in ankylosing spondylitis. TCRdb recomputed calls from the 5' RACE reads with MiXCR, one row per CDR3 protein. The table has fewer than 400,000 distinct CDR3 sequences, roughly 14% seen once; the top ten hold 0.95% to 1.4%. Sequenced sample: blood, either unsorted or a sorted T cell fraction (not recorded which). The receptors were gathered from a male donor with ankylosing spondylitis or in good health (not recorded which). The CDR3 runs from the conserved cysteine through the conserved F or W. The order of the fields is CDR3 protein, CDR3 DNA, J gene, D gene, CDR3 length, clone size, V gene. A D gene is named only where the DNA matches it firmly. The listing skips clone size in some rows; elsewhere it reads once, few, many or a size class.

CDR3 protein: CASSQRKREVAGELFF
CDR3 DNA: TGCGCCAGCAGCCAAAGGAAGCGGGAGGTAGCCGGGGAGCTGTTTTTT
J gene: TRBJ2-2
D gene: TRBD2
CDR3 length: 16
clone size: NA
V gene: TRBV4-1

CDR3 protein: CASSPVGSGNTIYF
CDR3 DNA: TGTGCCAGCAGCCCGGTCGGCTCTGGAAACACCATATATTTT
J gene: TRBJ1-3
D gene: NA
CDR3 length: 14
clone size: NA
V gene: TRBV7-9

CDR3 protein: CSASPMGGAYEQYF
CDR3 DNA: TGCAGTGCTTCCCCTATGGGAGGGGCCTACGAGCAGTACTTC
J gene: TRBJ2-7
D gene: TRBD2
CDR3 length: 14
clone size: few
V gene: TRBV20-1

CDR3 protein: CASSLRRAEETQYF
CDR3 DNA: TGTGCCAGCAGCTTGCGCAGGGCAGAGGAGACCCAGTACTTC
J gene: TRBJ2-5
D gene: NA
CDR3 length: 14
clone size: NA
V gene: TRBV5-4

CDR3 protein: CASNREVGETQYF
CDR3 DNA: TGTGCCAGCAACCGGGAGGTCGGGGAGACCCAGTACTTC
J gene: TRBJ2-5
D gene: TRBD2
CDR3 length: 13
clone size: NA
V gene: TRBV7-9

CDR3 protein: CASSERGRGGEQYF
CDR3 DNA: TGTGCCAGCAGTGAACGGGGCCGCGGGGGAGAGCAGTACTTC
J gene: TRBJ2-7
D gene: TRBD2
CDR3 length: 14
clone size: NA
V gene: TRBV6-1

CDR3 protein: CASSKRDGYEQYF
CDR3 DNA: TGTGCCAGCAGCAAGCGGGACGGTTACGAGCAGTACTTC
J gene: TRBJ2-7
D gene: TRBD2
CDR3 length: 13
clone size: few
V gene: TRBV7-2

CDR3 protein: CSASSQTGSSYEQYF
CDR3 DNA: TGCAGTGCTAGTTCCCAGACAGGCAGCTCCTACGAGCAGTACTTC
J gene: TRBJ2-7
D gene: NA
CDR3 length: 15
clone size: few
V gene: TRBV20-1

CDR3 protein: CASSEGYEQYF
CDR3 DNA: TGCGCCAGCAGTGAGGGTTACGAGCAGTACTTC
J gene: TRBJ2-7
D gene: NA
CDR3 length: 11
clone size: many
V gene: TRBV5-1

CDR3 protein: CASSQDYGSGYTF
CDR3 DNA: TGTGCCAGCAGCCAAGATTACGGGAGCGGCTACACCTTC
J gene: TRBJ1-2
D gene: NA
CDR3 length: 13
clone size: few
V gene: TRBV3-1

CDR3 protein: CSVAGGNSNEKLFF
CDR3 DNA: TGCAGCGTCGCAGGGGGGAATTCTAATGAAAAACTGTTTTTT
J gene: TRBJ1-4
D gene: TRBD1
CDR3 length: 14
clone size: many
V gene: TRBV29-1

CDR3 protein: CASGLGTHQETQYF
CDR3 DNA: TGTGCTAGTGGTTTGGGGACCCACCAAGAGACCCAGTACTTC
J gene: TRBJ2-5
D gene: NA
CDR3 length: 14
clone size: few
V gene: TRBV12-5

CDR3 protein: CSVEFGRTDTQYF
CDR3 DNA: TGCAGCGTTGAATTCGGGCGCACAGATACGCAGTATTTT
J gene: TRBJ2-3
D gene: NA
CDR3 length: 13
clone size: few
V gene: TRBV29-1

CDR3 protein: CASSLGQSPPYGYTF
CDR3 DNA: TGTGCCAGCAGCCTGGGACAGAGCCCACCTTATGGCTACACCTTC
J gene: TRBJ1-2
D gene: TRBD1
CDR3 length: 15
clone size: NA
V gene: TRBV12-3/TRBV12-4

CDR3 protein: CASSLNGLNMNTEAFF
CDR3 DNA: TGTGCCAGCAGCTTGAACGGGCTAAACATGAACACTGAAGCTTTCTTT
J gene: TRBJ1-1
D gene: NA
CDR3 length: 16
clone size: few
V gene: TRBV5-5

CDR3 protein: CASSELSSGPTDTQYF
CDR3 DNA: TGTGCCAGCAGTGAATTGTCTTCGGGACCCACAGATACGCAGTATTTT
J gene: TRBJ2-3
D gene: NA
CDR3 length: 16
clone size: NA
V gene: TRBV6-1

CDR3 protein: CASSRSPGANVLTF
CDR3 DNA: TGTGCCAGCAGCCGGAGCCCTGGGGCCAACGTCCTGACTTTC
J gene: TRBJ2-6
D gene: NA
CDR3 length: 14
clone size: few
V gene: TRBV3-1

CDR3 protein: CASSRDWAYEQYF
CDR3 DNA: TGTGCCAGCAGTAGGGACTGGGCCTACGAGCAGTACTTC
J gene: TRBJ2-7
D gene: NA
CDR3 length: 13
clone size: few
V gene: TRBV6-2/TRBV6-3

CDR3 protein: CASSLAQVNSGANVLTF
CDR3 DNA: TGTGCCAGCAGTTTGGCACAGGTTAACTCTGGGGCCAACGTCCTGACTTTC
J gene: TRBJ2-6
D gene: NA
CDR3 length: 17
clone size: many
V gene: TRBV12-3/TRBV12-4

CDR3 protein: CASSEYQGVGHEQYF
CDR3 DNA: TGTGCCAGCAGTGAATATCAGGGAGTAGGCCACGAGCAGTACTTC
J gene: TRBJ2-7
D gene: NA
CDR3 length: 15
clone size: once
V gene: TRBV25-1

CDR3 protein: CASTSLGTVNTEAFF
CDR3 DNA: TGTGCCAGTACATCTCTGGGGACAGTGAACACTGAAGCTTTCTTT
J gene: TRBJ1-1
D gene: TRBD1
CDR3 length: 15
clone size: few
V gene: TRBV19

CDR3 protein: CASSYSFEGARYEQYF
CDR3 DNA: TGTGCCAGCAGTTATTCGTTTGAGGGAGCAAGGTACGAGCAGTACTTC
J gene: TRBJ2-7
D gene: NA
CDR3 length: 16
clone size: NA
V gene: TRBV6-2/TRBV6-3

CDR3 protein: CASSSLMNSGERDTQYF
CDR3 DNA: TGTGCCAGCAGCTCCCTTATGAATAGCGGGGAAAGAGATACGCAGTATTTT
J gene: TRBJ2-3
D gene: TRBD2
CDR3 length: 17
clone size: few
V gene: TRBV6-1

CDR3 protein: CASSLAQVNTEAFF
CDR3 DNA: TGCGCCAGCAGCTTGGCTCAGGTGAACACTGAAGCTTTCTTT
J gene: TRBJ1-1
D gene: NA
CDR3 length: 14
clone size: many
V gene: TRBV5-1

CDR3 protein: CASRSGGESTDTQYF
CDR3 DNA: TGCGCCAGCAGGAGCGGGGGGGAGAGCACAGATACGCAGTATTTT
J gene: TRBJ2-3
D gene: TRBD2
CDR3 length: 15
clone size: few
V gene: TRBV5-1

CDR3 protein: CASSLTGEQFF
CDR3 DNA: TGTGCCAGCAGCTTGACGGGTGAGCAGTTCTTC
J gene: TRBJ2-1
D gene: NA
CDR3 length: 11
clone size: many
V gene: TRBV5-6

CDR3 protein: CASRPPTGGSSGANVLTF
CDR3 DNA: TGTGCCAGCAGACCCCCTACAGGGGGATCCTCTGGGGCCAACGTCCTGACTTTC
J gene: TRBJ2-6
D gene: TRBD1
CDR3 length: 18
clone size: few
V gene: TRBV12-3/TRBV12-4

CDR3 protein: CASSLDSQGEQFF
CDR3 DNA: TGTGCCAGCAGCTTAGACTCCCAGGGTGAGCAGTTCTTC
J gene: TRBJ2-1
D gene: NA
CDR3 length: 13
clone size: NA
V gene: TRBV7-2

CDR3 protein: CASSLSDPGGLYNEQFF
CDR3 DNA: TGTGCCAGCAGTTTATCGGATCCAGGGGGCCTCTACAATGAGCAGTTCTTC
J gene: TRBJ2-1
D gene: TRBD1
CDR3 length: 17
clone size: NA
V gene: TRBV27

CDR3 protein: CASSLGYGSGDQPQHF
CDR3 DNA: TGTGCCAGCAGCTTAGGTTATGGGAGTGGGGATCAGCCCCAGCATTTT
J gene: TRBJ1-5
D gene: NA
CDR3 length: 16
clone size: few
V gene: TRBV11-2

CDR3 protein: CASSQEVLSSGELFF
CDR3 DNA: TGCGCCAGCAGCCAAGAAGTGTTGTCTTCCGGGGAGCTGTTTTTT
J gene: TRBJ2-2
D gene: NA
CDR3 length: 15
clone size: NA
V gene: TRBV4-1

CDR3 protein: CASSLGLAGGRGETQYF
CDR3 DNA: TGTGCCAGCAGCTTGGGTCTAGCGGGGGGGAGAGGAGAGACCCAGTACTTC
J gene: TRBJ2-5
D gene: TRBD2
CDR3 length: 17
clone size: NA
V gene: TRBV5-6

CDR3 protein: CASSKQTDTQYF
CDR3 DNA: TGTGCCAGCAGTAAACAGACAGATACGCAGTATTTT
J gene: TRBJ2-3
D gene: NA
CDR3 length: 12
clone size: NA
V gene: TRBV2

CDR3 protein: CASSYSAGGVNTEAFF
CDR3 DNA: TGTGCCAGCAGTTACTCGGCAGGGGGTGTAAACACTGAAGCTTTCTTT
J gene: TRBJ1-1
D gene: TRBD1
CDR3 length: 16
clone size: few
V gene: TRBV6-5

CDR3 protein: CASSFRPGPQHF
CDR3 DNA: TGTGCCAGTAGTTTCAGACCCGGGCCCCAGCATTTT
J gene: TRBJ1-5
D gene: NA
CDR3 length: 12
clone size: few
V gene: TRBV19

CDR3 protein: CASSFQGADYGYTF
CDR3 DNA: TGCGCCAGCAGCTTTCAGGGGGCGGACTATGGCTACACCTTC
J gene: TRBJ1-2
D gene: TRBD1
CDR3 length: 14
clone size: many
V gene: TRBV5-1

CDR3 protein: CASSSSGTPKEAFF
CDR3 DNA: TGCGCCAGCAGCTCCTCCGGGACACCAAAAGAAGCTTTCTTT
J gene: TRBJ1-1
D gene: NA
CDR3 length: 14
clone size: few
V gene: TRBV5-1

CDR3 protein: CASSQNYEQFF
CDR3 DNA: TGTGCCAGCAGCCAGAACTATGAGCAGTTCTTC
J gene: TRBJ2-1
D gene: NA
CDR3 length: 11
clone size: NA
V gene: TRBV7-2

CDR3 protein: CSVRPSGADTQYF
CDR3 DNA: TGCAGCGTCCGTCCTAGCGGCGCAGATACGCAGTATTTT
J gene: TRBJ2-3
D gene: TRBD2
CDR3 length: 13
clone size: NA
V gene: TRBV29-1

CDR3 protein: CASSLNGNTGELFF
CDR3 DNA: TGTGCCAGCAGTTTAAATGGGAACACCGGGGAGCTGTTTTTT
J gene: TRBJ2-2
D gene: NA
CDR3 length: 14
clone size: few
V gene: TRBV27

CDR3 protein: CSAREPGTGVEKLFF
CDR3 DNA: TGCAGTGCTAGAGAACCAGGGACAGGGGTTGAAAAACTGTTTTTT
J gene: TRBJ1-4
D gene: TRBD1
CDR3 length: 15
clone size: NA
V gene: TRBV20-1

CDR3 protein: CASSTSSTQYF
CDR3 DNA: TGTGCCAGCAGTACAAGCTCGACCCAGTACTTC
J gene: TRBJ2-5
D gene: NA
CDR3 length: 11
clone size: NA
V gene: TRBV6-2/TRBV6-3

CDR3 protein: CRNRDRDVDTQYF
CDR3 DNA: TGCAGAAACCGGGACAGGGATGTAGATACGCAGTATTTT
J gene: TRBJ2-3
D gene: TRBD1
CDR3 length: 13
clone size: NA
V gene: TRBV20-1

CDR3 protein: CASSSDGVNQPQHF
CDR3 DNA: TGCGCCAGCAGCTCGGACGGAGTGAATCAGCCCCAGCATTTT
J gene: TRBJ1-5
D gene: NA
CDR3 length: 14
clone size: NA
V gene: TRBV5-1

CDR3 protein: CASSETGITGELFF
CDR3 DNA: TGTGCCAGCAGCGAGACAGGGATAACCGGGGAGCTGTTTTTT
J gene: TRBJ2-2
D gene: TRBD1
CDR3 length: 14
clone size: few
V gene: TRBV3-1